Following are 8 T cell receptor beta chains from one sample sequenced in a study of blood T cells in healthy people across ages. For the second PCR, which ran for 7 to 11 cycles, a sample-barcoded 5' primer and a J-beta primer mix were used. From the 5' RACE reads, TCRdb called clonotypes with MiXCR, one entry per CDR3 protein. Of 1.8 million or so distinct CDR3 sequences listed, 39% are singletons. Material: blood. The origin of the receptors is a human donor in good health.

The chain employs TRBV5-1 and TRBJ1-1; D gene ambiguous. Germline CDR1 SGHRS, CDR2 YFSETQ. Trimming shortened V by 4 bases and J by 1 base, and 11 bases separated the two germline ends. There are 14 residues in the CDR3. In DNA, the CDR3 is TGCGCCAGCAGCCCCTATGAAACGAACACTGAAGCTTTCTTT. Translation gives CASSPYETNTEAFF.

V usage is TRBV27 and J usage is TRBJ1-2, with 7 positions matching TRBD1. Losses at the gene ends were 5 bases for V and 6 bases for J; bases not matched to a gene: 6. The CDR3 sequence is 13 residues long. From germline, CDR1 is MNHEY and CDR2 SMNVEV (reference sequence). The CDR3 sequence: CASSAGTANGYTF. The DNA for the CDR3 is TGTGCCAGCAGTGCGGGGACAGCTAATGGCTACACCTTC.

This clonotype was observed once. The CDR3 does not end in the conserved phenylalanine or tryptophan, so this is likely a read error. The V gene is TRBV5-5, the J gene TRBJ2-3, with TRBD2 identical over 12 bases. Germline values: CDR1 SGHKS, CDR2 YYEKEE (reference sequence). Trimming removed 4 bases from V and 1 base from J; junction bases left unmatched: 7. CDR3 length: 17 amino acids. The CDR3 loop is CASSPLTSGGRTDTQYV. The CDR3 region has the DNA TGTGCCAGCAGCCCCTTGACTAGCGGGGGACGCACAGATACGCAGTATGTT.

The CDR3 here is CSVNGAKNIQYF. DNA of the CDR3: TGCAGCGTTAACGGGGCCAAAAACATTCAGTACTTC. V usage is TRBV29-1 and J usage is TRBJ2-4; D is unclear. V lost 5 bases, J lost 1 base, and 6 bases lay in between. The CDR3 is 12 amino acids. The germline gives CDR1 SQVTM, CDR2 ANQGSEA.

This clonotype was detected only a few times. The chain links TRBV20-1 to TRBJ2-4; 9 bases fit TRBD1. The CDR3 is 14 residues long. Unmatched junction bases numbered 14, after V lost 8 bases and J lost 9 bases. The V gene's germline CDR1 is DFQATT and CDR2 SNEGSKA (reference sequence). CDR3 in DNA: TGCAGTACCACCCATCCGACAGGGGGAAGCATTCAGTACTTC. Protein product: CSTTHPTGGSIQYF.

This clonotype was counted only a few times. V is TRBV12-3 or TRBV12-4 and J is TRBJ1-4, with a tentative D call TRBD1 (5 bases). V shed 2 bases and J shed 8 bases, with 15 bases lying between them. This CDR3 spans 15 amino acids. CDR3 protein: CASSLWGSAREKLFF. The CDR3 bases are TGTGCCAGCAGTTTATGGGGCTCGGCGCGGGAAAAACTGTTTTTT.

This clonotype was detected many times. Sequence at one end of the junction differs from germline and may be a read error. V is TRBV5-1 and J is TRBJ2-1, with 8 bases fitting TRBD1. The CDR3 contains 13 residues. In germline, CDR1 is SGHRS, CDR2 YFSETQ. The CDR3 DNA sequence: TGTGCCAGCAGCTCACGACAGGGGAATGAGCAGTTCTTC. This sequence encodes CASSSRQGNEQFF.

This clonotype was recorded a few times. The rearrangement links TRBV6-5 to TRBJ1-2; 7 bases fit TRBD1. With 6 bases clipped from V and 6 bases from J, the junction kept 16 bases outside the gene matches. The CDR3 totals 16 residues. Germline loops: CDR1 MNHEY, CDR2 SVGAGI. CDR3 sequence: CASSYTVNRGSDGYTF. CDR3 sequence (DNA): TGTGCCAGCAGCTACACCGTCAACAGGGGATCTGATGGCTACACCTTC.